This TCR beta chain was recorded in a study of T cell responses to AZD1222 COVID-19 vaccine (dated by TCRdb to the early 2020s). For the wider study: Because spike-specific TCR depth and breadth did not differ between the two schedules, AZD1222 recipients who got a second dose at roughly 4 weeks were pooled with those who got a second dose at roughly 12 weeks. A total of around 240 trial participants underwent TCR sequencing, of whom about 210 had received two doses of AZD1222 and about 25 had received two doses of the MenACWY control vaccine. Trial participants were enrolled into age subgroups of 18-55, 56-69 and 70-plus years, which contained 148, 28 and 57 TCR-sequenced participants, respectively.

The CDR3 regions of human TCRbeta chains were analyzed by immunosequencing. Per the original workflow: Repertoire TCRs were checked for matches against a reference library of SARS-CoV-2-specific TCRs that had been generated using the MIRA antigen-specificity platform. Breadth was defined as the fraction of unique TCRs that were SARS-CoV-2-associated, and depth was defined as the fraction of total T cells that were SARS-CoV-2-associated. Using the MIRA data, every spike-specific TCR was mapped to the spike region that the TCR reacted to and assigned to either a CD4 or a CD8 class. Log10-transformed breadth and depth values were compared by one-way ANOVA with Sidak's multiple comparisons tests. TCRdb re-hosts the immuneACCESS table, in-frame sequences only. Its copies lack some clones; in the studies checked, an unresolved V gene accounts for under half of them, and the cause for the rest is not known. Clone size and V and J calls were adopted from that table, with D and trimming inferred from the DNA. This sample gives around 120,000 clones in total; approximately 90% of them show up just once. The ten largest make up about 5% of the sample.

Findings and caveats that apply to the study as a whole: The 56-69-year group was small, and its depth increase did not reach significance, likely because of low power. Only five or six AZD1222 recipients were SARS-CoV-2 seropositive at baseline, limiting conclusions about previously exposed vaccinees. Participants were mostly white British and included more females than males, and it was suggested by the authors that clonal diversity may have been underestimated. Because no day 14 peak-response samples were available, repertoires were characterized only after the peak T cell response. A significant rise in spike-specific TCR breadth and depth was observed after two AZD1222 doses relative to day 0 and relative to MenACWY recipients. Reportedly, close to half of the unique spike-specific TCRs recognized epitopes lying outside the regions that are mutated in the B.1.351 and B.1.1.7 variants. The vaccine-associated CD4 TCRs covered the entire spike protein, and the dominant responses fell in regions 160-218 and 743-854.

Sample time point, as interpreted from the label and publication: baseline before first vaccination. The vaccinee samples were drawn from two UK trials, COV001 and COV002, one of which was a single-blind randomized controlled phase 2/3 trial testing AZD1222 (ChAdOx1 nCoV-19) in healthy adults. For TCRbeta chain sequencing, PBMC samples were collected from trial participants at day 0 and at day 28 after the second dose. Points on this clone: Its antigen remains undetermined. No base quality values were provided; no much bigger clone lies one nucleotide off.

The CDR3 spans 13 residues, from the cysteine through the phenylalanine. The DNA shown is the 39-base CDR3, in frame from base 1. Relative to germline, V is 3 bases shorter and J is 1 base shorter, with 8 bases between their ends. CDR1 and CDR2 (SGHRS, YFSETQ) derive from the germline V gene. Specimen: peripheral blood, collected on day 0 of AZD1222 vaccination. The receptor was derived from an adult in good health. This chain joins TRBV5-1 to TRBJ2-7; the D gene is not confidently resolved. The nucleotide sequence reads as follows: TGCGCCAGCAGCTCGGAAATTTCCTACGAGCAGTACTTC. This is translated as CASSSEISYEQYF.